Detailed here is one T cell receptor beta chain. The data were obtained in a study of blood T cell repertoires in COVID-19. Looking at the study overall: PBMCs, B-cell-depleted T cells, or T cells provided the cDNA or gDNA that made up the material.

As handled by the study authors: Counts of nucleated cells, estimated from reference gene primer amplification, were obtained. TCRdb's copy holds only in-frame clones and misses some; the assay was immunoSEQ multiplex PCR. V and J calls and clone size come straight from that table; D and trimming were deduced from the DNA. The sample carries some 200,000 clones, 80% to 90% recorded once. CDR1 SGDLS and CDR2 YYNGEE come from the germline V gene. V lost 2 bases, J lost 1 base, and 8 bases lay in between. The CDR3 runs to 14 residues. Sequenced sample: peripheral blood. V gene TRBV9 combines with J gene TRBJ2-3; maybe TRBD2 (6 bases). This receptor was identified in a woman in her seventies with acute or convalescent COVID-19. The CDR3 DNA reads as TGTGCCAGCAGCGTCAGACTAGGCACAGATACGCAGTATTTT. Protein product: CASSVRLGTDTQYF. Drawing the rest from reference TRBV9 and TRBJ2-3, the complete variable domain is DSGVTQTPKHLITATGQRVTLRCSPRSGDLSVYWYQQSLDQGLQFLIQYYNGEERAKGNILERFSAQQFPDLHSELNLSSLELGDSALYFCASSVRLGTDTQYFGPGTRLTVL.